This TCR beta chain derives from a study of Graves' ophthalmopathy and Graves' hyperthyroidism. This clonotype was observed many times. Its target is unknown. CDR3 size: 13 residues. Per germline, CDR1 DFQATT and CDR2 SNEGSKA (reference sequence). Trimming cost V 4 bases and J 7 bases, with 16 bases left between them. Broader study findings: Blood repertoires reportedly contained most expanded thyroid clonotypes above 0.001 frequency.

The TCR beta CDR3 regions underwent amplification from RNA transcripts. RT-PCR with HTBI primers came first, then second-round multiplex PCR. TCRdb ran MiXCR on the multiplex PCR reads and lists one entry per CDR3 protein. The data hold a few hundred thousand distinct CDR3 sequences, with less than 40% observed a single time. This sequence originates from an adult man with Graves' hyperthyroidism. The chain links TRBV20-1 to TRBJ2-5; the D gene could be TRBD1 or TRBD2 (5 bases each). Sequencing was done on a sample of peripheral blood or thyroid tissue (not recorded which). CDR3 residues: CSATPGAGGTQYF. DNA of the CDR3: TGCAGTGCTACCCCCGGGGCTGGAGGGACCCAGTACTTC.